The clone carrying this T cell receptor beta chain appeared many times. Germline CDR1 reads LGHNA; CDR2 reads YNFKEQ. Trimming took off 0 bases at V and 2 bases at J, with 8 bases between the two ends. This CDR3 has 16 residues. The study recruited people aged about 18 to 95 years across approximately 25 US areas. For recovered donors of Cohort 3, there were two negative PCRs, clearance, or symptom resolution. Sequencing used immunoSEQ multiplex PCR; TCRdb keeps in-frame clones, though not all of them. The data hold about 160,000 clones, with roughly 85% observed a single time. The sample belongs to a study of blood T cell repertoires in COVID-19.

The chain has TRBV4-2 and TRBJ2-6; a weak D match, TRBD2 (5 bases). Sequencing was carried out using PBMCs or T cells enriched from blood (not recorded which). This sequence was found in a man in his sixties who had recovered from COVID-19. CDR3 loop: CASSQDNGAGANVLTF. The CDR3 DNA reads TGTGCCAGCAGCCAAGATAACGGGGCTGGGGCCAACGTCCTGACTTTC.